A single sample gave rise to the 17 T cell receptor beta chains below, sequenced in a study of T cells expressing NK-cell markers. TCRdb reprocessed the 5' RACE reads, with one entry per CDR3 protein and no DNA. This sample's clone table lists about 380,000 distinct CDR3 sequences. The sample comprised blood T cells: a sorted CD56 or NKG2C T cell subset, CD4+ or CD8+ T cells, or bulk PBMC T cells (not recorded which). The receptors stem from a man aged 18 to 69 in good health.

The chain employs TRBV24-1 and TRBJ2-5. Germline CDR1 reads KGHDR; CDR2 reads SFDVKD. The CDR3 totals 17 residues. CDR3 region: CATSDLEKVGRSETQYF.

The rearrangement joins TRBV12-5 to TRBJ2-3; no DNA is available, so the TRBD2 call from TCRdb remains unchecked. CDR3 length: 15 amino acids. CDR1 is LGHNT, CDR2 FRNRAP, per germline. The CDR3 protein is CASGYDGTATDTQYF.

This CDR3 is CASSAGWRNTGELFF. The chain combines TRBV19 with TRBJ2-2; the TRBD1 assignment by TCRdb is unverifiable without DNA. CDR3 length equals 15 residues. Germline CDR1 and CDR2: LNHDA and SQIVND (reference sequence). The complete variable domain, with remaining parts taken from reference TRBV19 and TRBJ2-2, reads DGGITQSPKYLFRKEGQNVTLSCEQNLNHDAMYWYRQDPGQGLRLIYYSQIVNDFQKGDIAEGYSVSREKKESFPLTVTSAQKNPTAFYLCASSAGWRNTGELFFGEGSRLTVL.

The chain carries TRBV20-1 and TRBJ1-5. This CDR3 comprises 16 residues. Germline V gene data show CDR1 as DFQATT and CDR2 as SNEGSKA (reference sequence). CDR3 loop: CSAREMGRVYNQPQHF.

The chain has TRBV2 and TRBJ1-5. The CDR3 length is 14 residues. The germline CDR1 and CDR2 sequences are SNHLY and FYNNEI. The CDR3 loop reads CASSENSANQPQHF.

The rearrangement uses TRBV12-3 or TRBV12-4 and TRBJ1-5; as DNA is missing, the TRBD1 call by TCRdb cannot be tested. This CDR3 comprises 15 residues. This CDR3 is CASSRDSTPNQPQHF.

The rearrangement uses TRBV29-1 and TRBJ1-1; TCRdb selects TRBD1, and the lack of DNA leaves this call unchecked. CDR3 size: 13 residues. From germline, CDR1 is SQVTM and CDR2 ANQGSEA. CDR3 protein: CSARGQASTEAFF.

This chain connects TRBV12-3 or TRBV12-4 to TRBJ2-4; the TRBD1 assignment by TCRdb is unverifiable without DNA. The CDR3 contains 15 residues. The CDR3 reads CASSRSTGHKNIQYF.

The V gene is TRBV7-6, the J gene TRBJ1-6. Germline assignment: CDR1 SGHVS and CDR2 FNYEAQ. The CDR3 length is 13 residues. The chain's CDR3 is CASSLSLNSPLHF.

This chain links TRBV5-1 with TRBJ1-1; TCRdb indicates TRBD1, and absent DNA this call remains unverified. Germline loops: CDR1 SGHRS, CDR2 YFSETQ. The CDR3 has 14 residues. This CDR3 reads CASSLVDSRTEAFF.

The V call is TRBV9, the J call TRBJ2-2; TCRdb's D gene call, TRBD2, goes unchecked for lack of DNA. This CDR3 region has 16 residues. The V gene's germline CDR1 is SGDLS and CDR2 YYNGEE. CDR3: CASSPRGLGRTGELFF. The full variable domain, its missing parts supplied by reference TRBV9 and TRBJ2-2, is DSGVTQTPKHLITATGQRVTLRCSPRSGDLSVYWYQQSLDQGLQFLIQYYNGEERAKGNILERFSAQQFPDLHSELNLSSLELGDSALYFCASSPRGLGRTGELFFGEGSRLTVL.

The V and J genes are TRBV28 and TRBJ2-1; TCRdb designates TRBD2, a call that cannot be tested without DNA. CDR3 length: 15 amino acids. Germline-derived CDR1 and CDR2 are MDHEN and SYDVKM. The CDR3 is CASSLGTRNGNEQFF.

The chain links TRBV27 to TRBJ1-6. Germline V gives CDR1 MNHEY, CDR2 SMNVEV (reference sequence). The CDR3 is 17 amino acids. CDR3: CASSLDPYGSYNSPLHF.

The V gene is TRBV18, the J gene TRBJ2-2; the D call from TCRdb, TRBD1, cannot be confirmed without DNA. This CDR3 has 15 amino acids. Germline-derived CDR1 and CDR2 are KGHSH and LQKENI. Here the CDR3 reads CASSPRGTVTGELFF.

The chain recombines TRBV7-2 with TRBJ2-3; TCRdb gives TRBD2 as the D gene, but with no DNA this cannot be confirmed. Germline CDR1 is SGHTA and CDR2 is FQGNSA. This CDR3 comprises 11 residues. CDR3 sequence: CASSGPSTQYF.

V and J are TRBV4-2 and TRBJ1-1; the D call from TCRdb, TRBD1, cannot be confirmed without DNA. The CDR3 loop spans 15 amino acids. Germline values: CDR1 LGHNA, CDR2 YNFKEQ. The CDR3 protein is CASSQDHRTGIAAFF.

This CDR3 reads CARVRGNEQFF. The V call is TRBV28, the J call TRBJ2-1; without DNA, the TCRdb call of TRBD1 cannot be checked. The germline V gene has CDR1 MDHEN and CDR2 SYDVKM. The CDR3 has 11 residues.